This T cell receptor beta chain came from a study of blood T cell repertoires in COVID-19. Across the study: The cDNA or gDNA used as material had been derived from T cells, B-cell-depleted T cells, or PBMCs.

Allocation to cohorts depended on clinical history reported by the participants. Data came from immunoSEQ multiplex PCR; TCRdb stores just in-frame clones and leaves some out. The profile shows a few hundred thousand clones, about nine tenths of them singletons. The CDR3 is made up of 19 amino acids. Trimming cost V 5 bases and J 6 bases; bases outside gene matches: 24. CDR1 is ENHRY and CDR2 is SYGVKD in the germline V gene. The V and J genes are TRBV10-3 and TRBJ2-7; 8 bases are a match to TRBD1. Sequenced input: PBMCs or T cells enriched from blood (not recorded which). The origin of this receptor is a woman aged 60 to 75 who had recovered from COVID-19. DNA of the CDR3: TGTGCCATCAGTTTGTTGCCTTCCGGGACAGGAGTTTGGAAAGGCGAGCAGTACTTC. The encoded protein is CAISLLPSGTGVWKGEQYF.